This is a list of T cell receptor beta chains from one sample in a study of shared T cell receptors in the human thymus. Method: immunoSEQ multiplex PCR; TCRdb's copy keeps in-frame clones and lacks some. There are hundreds of thousands of clones in the sample; roughly 85% occur only once, and under 0.012% lies in the top ten. These data were also filed under a second study, of human thymus T cells.

Sequencing was carried out using thymocytes. These receptors came from a girl in the first two years of life with a congenital heart defect. Each CDR3 is given with its conserved first and last residue. The order of the fields is V gene, J gene, CDR3 protein.

v_gene: TRBV30
j_gene: TRBJ1-1
CDR3aa: CAWRLNGENTEAFF

v_gene: TRBV19
j_gene: TRBJ1-1
CDR3aa: CASSTITGRGAFF

v_gene: TRBV5-6
j_gene: TRBJ1-6
CDR3aa: CASSLAGNRPRGATSPLHF

v_gene: TRBV11-2
j_gene: TRBJ1-1
CDR3aa: CASSLGGKLNTEAFF

v_gene: TRBV13
j_gene: TRBJ2-7
CDR3aa: CASSSLWAESYEQYF

v_gene: TRBV2
j_gene: TRBJ2-5
CDR3aa: CASRGAFSIGGETQYF

v_gene: TRBV14
j_gene: TRBJ1-4
CDR3aa: CASSQDNSGQGWTNEKLFF

v_gene: TRBV5-8
j_gene: TRBJ2-4
CDR3aa: CASKPRGSRLAKNIQYF

v_gene: TRBV14
j_gene: TRBJ1-2
CDR3aa: CASSQDSGCDGYTF

v_gene: TRBV5-4
j_gene: TRBJ1-2
CDR3aa: CASSSPRLDYGYTF

v_gene: TRBV5-6
j_gene: TRBJ1-6
CDR3aa: CASSLRTANSPLHF

v_gene: TRBV12-5
j_gene: TRBJ2-7
CDR3aa: CASGYPPTGEYEQYF

v_gene: TRBV5-6
j_gene: TRBJ1-5
CDR3aa: CASSLWQGSNQPQHF

v_gene: TRBV7-9
j_gene: TRBJ1-2
CDR3aa: CASSSLSEFNDRAGEGYTF

v_gene: TRBV2
j_gene: TRBJ2-3
CDR3aa: CASKNRGVGDTQYF

v_gene: TRBV5-1
j_gene: TRBJ1-1
CDR3aa: CASSLLQRDTEAFF

v_gene: TRBV6-1
j_gene: TRBJ2-7
CDR3aa: CASTEAEGEQYF

v_gene: TRBV2
j_gene: TRBJ1-5
CDR3aa: CASSPPSQPQHF

v_gene: TRBV6-6
j_gene: TRBJ2-5
CDR3aa: CASRRQSQETQYF

v_gene: TRBV5-1
j_gene: TRBJ2-7
CDR3aa: CASSLGTPYEQYF

v_gene: TRBV9
j_gene: TRBJ1-1
CDR3aa: CAGSTRQGTEAFF

v_gene: TRBV18
j_gene: TRBJ2-1
CDR3aa: CASSPNYRSTSSYNEQFF

v_gene: TRBV13
j_gene: TRBJ2-7
CDR3aa: CASSLIRTGGGTIPYEQYF

v_gene: TRBV6-6
j_gene: TRBJ1-5
CDR3aa: CASSCSGGDQPQHF

v_gene: TRBV6-5
j_gene: TRBJ1-1
CDR3aa: CASSPDRDLHTEAFF

v_gene: TRBV13
j_gene: TRBJ1-2
CDR3aa: CASSVSQQGNHGYTF

v_gene: TRBV11-2
j_gene: TRBJ2-5
CDR3aa: CASSYLGGSWPQYF

v_gene: TRBV4-1
j_gene: TRBJ2-5
CDR3aa: CASSQDVFRSSGTRQTQYF

v_gene: TRBV5-1
j_gene: TRBJ1-2
CDR3aa: CASSLKDRDYGYTF

v_gene: TRBV28
j_gene: TRBJ1-1
CDR3aa: CASSLFRTAMNTEAFF

v_gene: TRBV28
j_gene: TRBJ1-5
CDR3aa: CASSPLTYRVGSNQPQHF

v_gene: TRBV5-1
j_gene: TRBJ2-3
CDR3aa: CASTSRRKDTDTQYF

v_gene: TRBV7-2
j_gene: TRBJ1-2
CDR3aa: CASSSGSAGANYGYTF